The 12 T cell receptor beta chains presented below share a single source sample, sequenced in a study of cytomegalovirus exposure and HLA in healthy donors. The PCR was carried out with 60 Vbeta primers and 13 Jbeta primers. The table came from immunoSEQ multiplex PCR; TCRdb's copy has only in-frame clones and leaves some out. The sample holds 150,000 to 200,000 clones, around 81% seen once. Source material: PBMCs. These receptors all come from a young man in good health and CMV-seronegative.

V and J are TRBV19 and TRBJ1-5, with D tentatively TRBD1 (6 bases). Germline V gene sequence: CDR1 LNHDA, CDR2 SQIVND (reference sequence). V was pared by 7 bases and J by 6 bases, with 16 bases between. The CDR3 loop spans 14 amino acids. The CDR3 region is CASTPTGRVQPQHF. The CDR3, as DNA: TGTGCCAGTACCCCCACAGGGAGGGTTCAGCCCCAGCATTTT.

The chain links TRBV28 to TRBJ2-5, with TRBD2 identical over 10 bases. Germline CDR1 and CDR2: MDHEN and SYDVKM. The length of the CDR3 is 14 residues. V trimming: 5 bases; J trimming: 5 bases; junction bases outside the gene matches: 5. In DNA form, the CDR3 reads TGTGCCAGCAGTCGCCTAGCGGGAGTGGAGACCCAGTACTTC. Translating it yields CASSRLAGVETQYF.

This chain connects TRBV5-5 to TRBJ1-2, with D perhaps TRBD1 (6 bases). Trimming removed 3 bases at V and 4 bases at J, with 16 bases between. Germline CDR1 is SGHKS and CDR2 is YYEKEE (reference sequence). CDR3 length: 15 residues. The CDR3 nucleotides are TGTGCCAGCAGCTCTAGGGGGGGAATTTCCTATGGCTACACCTTC. Translation: CASSSRGGISYGYTF. The full variable domain, its missing parts supplied by reference TRBV5-5 and TRBJ1-2, is DAGVTQSPTHLIKTRGQQVTLRCSPISGHKSVSWYQQVLGQGPQFIFQYYEKEERGRGNFPDRFSARQFPNYSSELNVNALLLGDSALYLCASSSRGGISYGYTFGSGTRLTVV.

This chain uses TRBV4-2 with TRBJ2-1; D is perhaps TRBD2 (5 bases). Per the germline V gene, CDR1 is LGHNA and CDR2 is YNFKEQ. The CDR3 is 16 amino acids. Trimming shortened V by 0 bases and J by 3 bases, and 12 bases separated the two germline ends. CDR3 coding DNA: TGTGCCAGCAGCCAAGAGAGGGTGGGCGGCTACAATGAGCAGTTCTTC. Residues: CASSQERVGGYNEQFF.

There are a few counts of this clone. The chain uses TRBV7-2 and TRBJ2-1; TRBD2 might be the D (5 bases). The CDR3 runs to 15 residues. CDR1 is SGHTA and CDR2 is FQGNSA in the germline V gene. V shed 6 bases and J shed 6 bases, with 18 bases lying between them. For the CDR3, the DNA is TGTGCCAGCAGTCAACTAGTCGGGATTGGCAATGAGCAGTTCTTC. This encodes CASSQLVGIGNEQFF. Filled out from reference TRBV7-2 and TRBJ2-1, the complete variable domain reads GAGVSQSPSNKVTEKGKDVELRCDPISGHTALYWYRQSLGQGLEFLIYFQGNSAPDKSGLPSDRFSAERTGGSVSTLTIQRTQQEDSAVYLCASSQLVGIGNEQFFGPGTRLTVL.

The J gene is TRBJ1-1, the V gene TRBV27; tentative D call: TRBD1 (6 bases). Trimming pared 5 bases from V and 4 bases from J, leaving 14 bases between. Germline CDR1 and CDR2: MNHEY and SMNVEV (reference sequence). The CDR3 has 14 residues. The CDR3 protein is CASSPPGAGTEAFF. DNA of the CDR3: TGTGCCAGCAGTCCCCCAGGGGCTGGCACTGAAGCTTTCTTT.

The CDR3 loop is CASRVRDNEDTEAFF. CDR3 DNA sequence: TGTGCCAGCAGGGTCCGGGACAATGAGGACACTGAAGCTTTCTTT. V and J are TRBV6-1 and TRBJ1-1, with D possibly TRBD1 on 6 matching bases. The CDR3 length is 15 residues. Germline V gives CDR1 MNHNS, CDR2 SASEGT. V was cut by 6 bases and J by 3 bases, with 17 bases left in between.

The chain is built from TRBV18 and TRBJ2-6; TRBD1 matches at 8 bases. The CDR3 loop spans 18 amino acids. V was pared by 1 base and J by 0 bases, with 5 bases of the junction left unmatched. Per the germline V gene, CDR1 is KGHSH and CDR2 is LQKENI. The CDR3 region is CASSPQQGEISGANVLTF. The CDR3 DNA sequence: TGTGCCAGCTCACCACAACAGGGGGAGATCTCTGGGGCCAACGTCCTGACTTTC.

The rearrangement links TRBV25-1 to TRBJ1-1; D is undetermined. CDR3 length equals 16 residues. CDR1 and CDR2 (germline): MGHDK, SYGVNS. Between the trimmed V and J ends, which lost 1 base and 5 bases, there was a span of 17 bases. The CDR3 nucleotides read TGTGCCAGCAGTGAATCTAGGTCGGCAGAAGGAACTGAAGCTTTCTTT. Residues: CASSESRSAEGTEAFF.

This chain links TRBV6-5 with TRBJ2-7, with 9 bases matching TRBD2. J lost 0 bases, V lost 8 bases, and 5 bases had no gene match. Germline CDR1 and CDR2: MNHEY and SVGAGI. The CDR3 runs to 14 residues. The CDR3 DNA sequence: TGTGCCAGCTCGTGGACTAGCGCCTCCTACGAGCAGTACTTC. Residues: CASSWTSASYEQYF.

This clone has just a few counts. The chain joins TRBV28 to TRBJ2-3, with D uncertain. The CDR3 is 16 amino acids. Germline V lookup: CDR1 MDHEN, CDR2 SYDVKM. Trimming took 3 bases from V and 2 from J, leaving 15 bases between them. The CDR3 region has the DNA TGTGCCAGCAGTTTTTCAAGCGCGGCAAACACAGATACGCAGTATTTT. Residues: CASSFSSAANTDTQYF.

This clone turned up a few times. V usage is TRBV9 and J usage is TRBJ2-7; a possible D gene is TRBD2 (5 bases). V gave up 0 bases and J gave up 2 bases, with 9 bases separating them. The CDR3 covers 14 residues. Germline CDR1 SGDLS, CDR2 YYNGEE. CDR3 sequence reads: CASSVGEGPYEQYF. CDR3 nucleotides: TGTGCCAGCAGCGTAGGTGAGGGCCCCTACGAGCAGTACTTC.